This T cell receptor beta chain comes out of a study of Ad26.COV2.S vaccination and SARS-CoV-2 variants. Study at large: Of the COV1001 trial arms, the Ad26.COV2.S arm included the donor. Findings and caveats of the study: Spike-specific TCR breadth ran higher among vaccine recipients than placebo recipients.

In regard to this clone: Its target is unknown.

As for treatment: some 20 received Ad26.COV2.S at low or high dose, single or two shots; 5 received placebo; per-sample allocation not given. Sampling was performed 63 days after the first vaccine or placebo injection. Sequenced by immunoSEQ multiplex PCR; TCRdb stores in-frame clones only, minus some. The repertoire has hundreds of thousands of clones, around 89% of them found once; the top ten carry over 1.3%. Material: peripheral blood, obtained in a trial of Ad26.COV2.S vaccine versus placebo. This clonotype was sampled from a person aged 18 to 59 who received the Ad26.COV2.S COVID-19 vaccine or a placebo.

The CDR3 region has the DNA TGCGCCAGCAGCCAAGATCACCTAGCGGCTCCCCAAGAGACCCAGTACTTC. It yields the protein CASSQDHLAAPQETQYF. V usage is TRBV4-1 and J usage is TRBJ2-5, with 7 bases fitting TRBD2. V lost 0 bases to trimming and J lost 1 base; unmatched junction nucleotides: 8. Germline V CDR1 and CDR2: MGHRA, YSYEKL. The CDR3 runs 17 residues.